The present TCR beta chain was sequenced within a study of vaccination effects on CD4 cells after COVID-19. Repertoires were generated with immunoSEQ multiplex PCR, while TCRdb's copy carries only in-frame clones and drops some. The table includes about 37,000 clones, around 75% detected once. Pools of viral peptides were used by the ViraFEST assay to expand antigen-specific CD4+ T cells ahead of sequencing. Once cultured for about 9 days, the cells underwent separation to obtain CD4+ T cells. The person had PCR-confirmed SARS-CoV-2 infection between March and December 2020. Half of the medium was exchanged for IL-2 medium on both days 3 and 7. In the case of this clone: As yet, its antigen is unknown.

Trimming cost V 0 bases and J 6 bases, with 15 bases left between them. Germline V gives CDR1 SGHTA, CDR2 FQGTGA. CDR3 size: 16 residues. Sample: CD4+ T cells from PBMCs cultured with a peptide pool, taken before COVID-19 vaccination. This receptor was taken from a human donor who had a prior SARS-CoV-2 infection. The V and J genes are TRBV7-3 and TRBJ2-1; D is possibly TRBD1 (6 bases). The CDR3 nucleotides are TGTGCCAGCAGCTTAACGCGGGTGAAAGGGGGCAATGAGCAGTTCTTC. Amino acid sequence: CASSLTRVKGGNEQFF. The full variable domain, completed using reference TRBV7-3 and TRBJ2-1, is GAGVSQTPSNKVTEKGKYVELRCDPISGHTALYWYRQSLGQGPEFLIYFQGTGAADDSGLPNDRFFAVRPEGSVSTLKIQRTERGDSAVYLCASSLTRVKGGNEQFFGPGTRLTVL.